Shown below are 27 T cell receptor beta chains from a single sample sequenced in a study of PD-1 blockade in classical Hodgkin lymphoma. Method: immunoSEQ multiplex PCR; TCRdb's copy keeps in-frame clones and lacks some. The sample gives 15,000 to 20,000 clones, around 90% of which show up once; about 7% is in the top ten. Specified time point: newly diagnosed, previously untreated cHL patient sample. Input material: peripheral blood mononuclear cells (PBMCs). These receptors all come from a human donor with classical Hodgkin lymphoma.

The CDR3 DNA sequence: TGTGCCACCAGCAGAGGAGGAAACAGGGCCCATGAAAAACTGTTTTTT. This codes for CATSRGGNRAHEKLFF. This sequence joins TRBV15 and TRBJ1-4; D might be TRBD1 (6 bases). Trimming took 1 base from V and 6 from J, leaving 15 bases between them. Germline V gene sequence: CDR1 LNHNV, CDR2 YYDKDF (reference sequence). CDR3 length: 16 residues.

The chain has TRBV28 and TRBJ2-1; D is unclear. The germline V and J ends were trimmed by 3 bases and 7 bases, with 7 bases remaining between them. Germline assignment: CDR1 MDHEN and CDR2 SYDVKM. This CDR3 region has 12 residues. The CDR3 nucleotides read TGTGCCAGCAGTTTCTGGGGAAATGAGCAGTTCTTC. This translates into CASSFWGNEQFF.

The V gene is TRBV15, the J gene TRBJ2-5; 7 positions match TRBD2. Germline V gives CDR1 LNHNV, CDR2 YYDKDF (reference sequence). The CDR3 is made up of 13 amino acids. V shed 2 bases and J 5 bases; nucleotides not matched to a gene: 2. The CDR3 DNA is TGTGCCACCAGCAGACTAGCGGTCGAGACCCAGTACTTC. Translated, it gives CATSRLAVETQYF.

CDR3 nucleotides: TGTGCCAGTAGTAGCAGCTATGGGGAAGCTTTCTTT. Translating gives CASSSSYGEAFF. The genes are TRBV19 and TRBJ1-1, with unresolved D. The ends were cut back, 4 bases at V and 8 bases at J, with 11 bases in the middle. The CDR3 is 12 amino acids. Germline V gene lookup returns CDR1 LNHDA and CDR2 SQIVND (reference sequence). The whole variable domain, remainder taken from reference TRBV19 and TRBJ1-1, is DGGITQSPKYLFRKEGQNVTLSCEQNLNHDAMYWYRQDPGQGLRLIYYSQIVNDFQKGDIAEGYSVSREKKESFPLTVTSAQKNPTAFYLCASSSSYGEAFFGQGTRLTVV.

The V gene is TRBV25-1, the J gene TRBJ1-5; maybe TRBD1 (6 bases). CDR1 MGHDK and CDR2 SYGVNS come from the germline V gene. CDR3 length: 17 amino acids. The V and J ends lost 6 bases and 6 bases respectively, with 24 bases between them. The CDR3 loop is CASSEGGVEQGTQPQHF. The CDR3, as DNA: TGTGCCAGCAGCGAAGGGGGGGTGGAGCAGGGGACTCAGCCCCAGCATTTT.

The CDR3 spells CAIRFGQDSSYNEQFF. The DNA for the CDR3 is TGTGCCATCAGATTTGGACAGGACAGCTCCTACAATGAGCAGTTCTTC. The chain uses TRBV10-3 and TRBJ2-1; TRBD1 aligns across 7 bases. The CDR3 consists of 16 residues. CDR1 is ENHRY and CDR2 is SYGVKD in the germline V gene. V lost 6 bases to trimming and J lost 0 bases; unmatched junction nucleotides: 8.

DNA for the CDR3: TGTGCCAGCAGCTTATTCGGGGACCCTCGCTACGAGCAGTACTTC. This encodes CASSLFGDPRYEQYF. The rearrangement joins TRBV5-6 to TRBJ2-7; D is possibly TRBD1 or TRBD2 (5 bases each). The CDR3 length is 15 residues. From germline, CDR1 is SGHDT and CDR2 YYEEEE. Trimming took 2 bases from V and 3 from J, leaving 15 bases between them.

The chain carries TRBV7-2 and TRBJ2-7; tentatively, D is TRBD1 (6 bases). V gave up 6 bases and J gave up 2 bases, with 11 bases separating them. This CDR3 is 13 amino acids long. CDR1 is SGHTA and CDR2 is FQGNSA in the germline V gene. The CDR3, as DNA: TGTGCCAGCAGTTCACAGGGCGCCTACGAGCAGTACTTC. This translates into CASSSQGAYEQYF.

V gene TRBV5-6 combines with J gene TRBJ2-1; TRBD2 might be the D (6 bases). V was clipped by 2 bases and J by 7 bases, with 13 bases between them. Germline V gene sequence: CDR1 SGHDT, CDR2 YYEEEE. The CDR3 runs to 14 residues. The CDR3, as DNA: TGTGCCAGCAGCTTCGATGTCGGGAGTAATGAGCAGTTCTTC. Translated, it gives CASSFDVGSNEQFF.

The chain has TRBV11-2 and TRBJ2-7; 10 positions agree with TRBD2. Germline-derived CDR1 and CDR2 are SGHAT and FQNNGV. CDR3 length: 14 amino acids. With 5 bases clipped from V and 4 bases from J, the junction kept 5 bases outside the gene matches. DNA of the CDR3: TGTGCCAGCAGCATCCTTAGCGGGAGGTACGAGCAGTACTTC. It is translated as CASSILSGRYEQYF.

DNA of the CDR3: TGTGCCAGCAGTGAAGTTGACTACGGGGGCTACTACGAGCAGTACTTC. Its protein product is CASSEVDYGGYYEQYF. This chain uses TRBV6-1 with TRBJ2-7, with D perhaps being TRBD1 or TRBD2 (6 bases each). The germline CDR1 and CDR2 sequences are MNHNS and SASEGT. The CDR3 loop spans 16 amino acids. V lost 1 base to trimming and J lost 3 bases, with 16 bases between them.

The chain carries TRBV6-5 and TRBJ1-2; the D gene is possibly TRBD1 (6 bases). V dropped 2 bases and J dropped 6 bases, with 13 bases sitting between them. The length of the CDR3 is 14 residues. Germline values: CDR1 MNHEY, CDR2 SVGAGI. CDR3 in amino acids: CASSYERGADGYTF. CDR3 DNA: TGTGCCAGCAGTTACGAAAGGGGGGCTGATGGCTACACCTTC.

V and J are TRBV13 and TRBJ2-3; D gene unclear. This CDR3 spans 14 amino acids. The V gene's germline CDR1 is PRHDT and CDR2 FYEKMQ (reference sequence). V lost 1 base, J lost 1 base, and 6 bases lay in between. CDR3 protein: CASSLVLRTDTQYF. CDR3 in DNA: TGTGCCAGCAGCTTAGTGCTCCGCACAGATACGCAGTATTTT.

The rearrangement joins TRBV11-3 to TRBJ2-5; 7 nucleotides line up with TRBD2. Per germline, CDR1 SGHNT and CDR2 YENEEA. The CDR3 has 14 amino acids. V shed 1 base and J 5 bases; nucleotides not matched to a gene: 4. In nucleotides, the CDR3 is TGTGCCAGCAGCTTAGCGGCGGGAGAGGAGACCCAGTACTTC. It encodes CASSLAAGEETQYF.

The V and J genes are TRBV4-1 and TRBJ1-5, with D possibly matching TRBD1 (5 bases). V gave up 3 bases and J gave up 4 bases, with 10 bases separating them. This CDR3 has 14 residues. Looked up from germline, CDR1 is MGHRA and CDR2 is YSYEKL. The CDR3 is CASSQGPVNQPQHF. CDR3 nucleotide sequence: TGCGCCAGCAGCCAGGGGCCGGTAAATCAGCCCCAGCATTTT.

The chain recombines TRBV9 with TRBJ2-3; 9 bases align to TRBD1. The germline V gene encodes CDR1 SGDLS and CDR2 YYNGEE. Trimming at V came to 1 base and at J to 1 base, leaving 1 base not matched to a gene. CDR3 length: 15 amino acids. CDR3 amino acids: CASSVWDRGTDTQYF. For the CDR3, the DNA is TGTGCCAGCAGCGTATGGGACAGGGGCACAGATACGCAGTATTTT.

The chain recombines TRBV19 with TRBJ1-1, with 10 bases that match TRBD1. Per the germline V gene, CDR1 is LNHDA and CDR2 is SQIVND (reference sequence). The V gene end was trimmed by 7 bases and the J gene end by 1 base; junction bases not matched to a gene: 9. This CDR3 has 16 amino acids. CDR3 loop: CASIKGDRGKNTEAFF. Here the CDR3 DNA reads TGTGCCAGTATCAAGGGGGACAGGGGAAAGAACACTGAAGCTTTCTTT.

The chain carries TRBV25-1 and TRBJ2-5, with TRBD2 matching over 12 bases. The CDR3 length is 17 residues. The J segment lost 5 bases and the V segment lost 5 bases, leaving 12 bases of the junction unmatched. Germline CDR1 and CDR2: MGHDK and SYGVNS. The CDR3 DNA sequence: TGTGCCAGCAGTACATCGACTAGCGGGAGTTCGGAGGAGACCCAGTACTTC. This sequence encodes CASSTSTSGSSEETQYF.

J is TRBJ2-7 and V is TRBV30; no reliable D call. The CDR3 has 12 amino acids. Trimming removed 3 bases at V and 4 bases at J, with 10 bases between. CDR1 GTSNPN and CDR2 SVGIG come from the germline V gene (reference sequence). DNA of the CDR3: TGTGCCTGGAGAAGGGCTTCGTACGAGCAGTACTTC. Its translation is CAWRRASYEQYF.

V usage is TRBV16 and J usage is TRBJ2-1, with 7 bases that match TRBD1. CDR1 and CDR2 (germline): KGHSY, FQNENV. With V trimmed by 4 bases and J by 9 bases, 3 bases remained unmatched. This CDR3 comprises 12 residues. The CDR3 nucleotides are TGTGCCAGCAGCCCAAACAGGGGTGAGCAGTTCTTC. Translated, it gives CASSPNRGEQFF.

CDR3 sequence reads: CASPKDRDTGELFF. CDR3 coding DNA: TGTGCCAGCCCTAAGGACAGGGACACCGGGGAGCTGTTTTTT. This chain links TRBV6-1 with TRBJ2-2; 8 nucleotides line up with TRBD1. With V trimmed by 8 bases and J by 3 bases, 5 bases remained unmatched. CDR3 length: 14 residues. The V gene's germline CDR1 is MNHNS and CDR2 SASEGT.

The chain has TRBV6-5 and TRBJ2-1; D gene uncertain. This CDR3 is built from 13 residues. Trimming removed 4 bases at V and 7 bases at J, with 11 bases between. CDR1 is MNHEY and CDR2 is SVGAGI in the germline V gene. CDR3 protein: CASSSSPRNEQFF. As DNA, the CDR3 is TGTGCCAGCAGTTCCAGCCCGAGGAATGAGCAGTTCTTC.

The chain is built from TRBV5-1 and TRBJ1-2, with TRBD1 matching over 7 bases. With 2 bases clipped from V and 8 bases from J, the junction kept 9 bases outside the gene matches. Looked up from germline, CDR1 is SGHRS and CDR2 is YFSETQ. The CDR3 loop spans 14 amino acids. The DNA for the CDR3 is TGCGCCAGCAGCTTTTCCGGGACAGACCGCGGCTACACCTTC. Amino acids: CASSFSGTDRGYTF.

This chain links TRBV9 with TRBJ1-1, with 8 positions matching TRBD1. V lost 0 bases and J lost 2; bases outside the gene matches: 6. This CDR3 spans 16 amino acids. CDR1 is SGDLS, CDR2 YYNGEE, per germline. CDR3 residues: CASSVAVGQANTEAFF. DNA for the CDR3: TGTGCCAGCAGCGTAGCCGTGGGACAGGCAAACACTGAAGCTTTCTTT.

The V and J genes are TRBV5-1 and TRBJ1-1; tentative D call: TRBD1 (5 bases). V was shortened by 0 bases and J by 6 bases, with 15 bases between the two germline ends. CDR1 and CDR2 (germline): SGHRS, YFSETQ. CDR3 length equals 15 residues. The CDR3 DNA reads as TGCGCCAGCAGCTTGGAGGGGCTAGGCGAACCTGAAGCTTTCTTT. It is translated as CASSLEGLGEPEAFF. The complete variable domain, with remaining parts taken from reference TRBV5-1 and TRBJ1-1, reads KAGVTQTPRYLIKTRGQQVTLSCSPISGHRSVSWYQQTPGQGLQFLFEYFSETQRNKGNFPGRFSGRQFSNSRSEMNVSTLELGDSALYLCASSLEGLGEPEAFFGQGTRLTVV.

V usage is TRBV9 and J usage is TRBJ2-1; 13 nucleotides line up with TRBD2. The germline V gene has CDR1 SGDLS and CDR2 YYNGEE. Losses at the gene ends were 2 bases for V and 16 bases for J; bases not matched to a gene: 12. The CDR3 sequence is 15 residues long. The CDR3 coding sequence is TGTGCCAGCAGCGTCGCCGGGACTAGCGGGATGGGGTACTTCTTC. Translation: CASSVAGTSGMGYFF.

This clone was detected only once. The chain links TRBV30 to TRBJ1-1; D not resolved. This CDR3 region has 15 residues. CDR1 GTSNPN and CDR2 SVGIG come from the germline V gene (reference sequence). The V and J ends lost 0 bases and 0 bases respectively, with 11 bases between them. In nucleotides, the CDR3 is TGTGCCTGGAGTGTACGGGTCCTGATGAACACTGAAGCTTTCTTT. Residues: CAWSVRVLMNTEAFF.